What follows describes a single TCR beta chain. Its antigen is unknown. Produced via immunoSEQ multiplex PCR; TCRdb's table is partial and in-frame only. This table has some 100,000 clones, about 85% appearing once. This sample stems from a study of OX40 agonist ivuxolimab in advanced cancers. Study summary: The patients received ivuxolimab by intravenous route every 2 weeks at 0.01 to 10 mg/kg. Partial response was recorded in three patients: one hepatocellular carcinoma and two cutaneous melanoma cases.

Points from the study as a whole: Among the lowest peripheral clonal expansion occurred in 0.1-3.0 mg/kg partial responders.

The germline V gene encodes CDR1 SGHRS and CDR2 YFSETQ. This CDR3 has 16 residues. With 4 bases removed from V and 0 bases from J, the gap between germline ends came to 15 bases. The receptor was derived from an adult with an advanced solid tumor such as melanoma, head and neck, liver or kidney cancer. This specimen was CD4+ or CD8+ T cells sorted from blood, taken in a trial of the OX40 agonist ivuxolimab. The chain links TRBV5-1 to TRBJ2-3, with D maybe TRBD1 (6 bases). In nucleotides, the CDR3 is TGCGCCAGCAGCCTATTGGGGACAACGAGCACAGATACGCAGTATTTT. Protein sequence: CASSLLGTTSTDTQYF. The full variable domain, rest sourced from reference TRBV5-1 and TRBJ2-3, is KAGVTQTPRYLIKTRGQQVTLSCSPISGHRSVSWYQQTPGQGLQFLFEYFSETQRNKGNFPGRFSGRQFSNSRSEMNVSTLELGDSALYLCASSLLGTTSTDTQYFGPGTRLTVL.